This TCR beta chain came from a study of CD8+CD57+ T cells in acquired aplastic anemia. Turning to the study itself: DNA per sorted CD4+ or CD8+ sample ranged 0.2 to 27.4 ug, averaging about 3.4 ug. Broader study findings: The study found no significant CD8+ Simpson's diversity difference between patients and controls.

Patients picked for sequencing had shown CD8+CD57+ cell expansion detected by flow cytometry. A severe acquired aplastic anemia diagnosis applied to all patients. Patients had undergone no therapy by the time their blood was sampled. This clonotype was recorded only once. Its antigen is not known. One end of the junction varies from germline; a read error may be responsible. The CDR3 contains 14 residues. Germline V gives CDR1 SGHVS, CDR2 FQNEAQ. For CDR3 and TCR beta VDJ profiling, genomic DNA was the template used. MiXCR, run by TCRdb on the reads, gives a single entry per CDR3 protein. The sample has about 270,000 distinct CDR3 sequences; around 82% are singletons.

The chain is built from TRBV7-8 and TRBJ2-3, with a possible D match to TRBD2 (6 bases). This clonotype was obtained from a human donor with aplastic anemia. Sequencing used sorted CD4+, CD8+, or CD8+CD57+ T cells (not recorded which) from PBMCs. DNA for the CDR3: TGTGCCAGCAGCTTAGCGGGGAGGACCACTGAAGCGTACTTT. Amino acid sequence: CASSLAGRTTEAYF. The full variable domain, with the rest looked up from reference TRBV7-8 and TRBJ2-3, is GAGVSQSPRYKVAKRGQDVALRCDPISGHVSLFWYQQALGQGPEFLTYFQNEAQLDKSGLPSDRFFAERPEGSVSTLKIQRTQQEDSAVYLCASSLAGRTTEAYFGPGTRLTVL.